The 27 T cell receptor beta chains below were found in one sample sequenced in a study of vaccination effects on CD4 cells after COVID-19. Ahead of sequencing, the ViraFEST assay grew antigen-specific CD4+ T cells using viral peptide pools. Subsequent to 10 days of culture, CD4+ T cells were isolated. The individual was infected with SARS-CoV-2 between March and December 2020, as confirmed by PCR. Either the mRNA-1273 or the BNT162b2 vaccine was given to participants as two doses. These receptors' antigens are unknown. This table comes from immunoSEQ multiplex PCR, and its TCRdb copy is limited to in-frame clones, with some not included. Of under 15,000 clones detected, approximately 73% appear once; the ten largest clones hold roughly 33%. The sequences come from CD4+ T cells from PBMCs cultured with HCoV-NL63 spike peptides, collected after COVID-19 vaccination. These receptors all come from a human donor who had a prior SARS-CoV-2 infection.

The J gene is TRBJ2-3, the V gene TRBV19; D gene uncertain. Germline CDR1 LNHDA, CDR2 SQIVND (reference sequence). V lost 6 bases to trimming and J lost 2 bases, with 9 bases between them. The CDR3 consists of 13 residues. CDR3 in DNA: TGTGCCAGTAGGGTTGCTGTCACAGATACGCAGTATTTT. Protein product: CASRVAVTDTQYF.

The chain employs TRBV6-5 and TRBJ2-7; 11 bases agree with TRBD1. Germline V lookup: CDR1 MNHEY, CDR2 SVGAGI. The CDR3 has 15 residues. The trim removed 4 bases at V and 3 bases at J, leaving 5 bases unmatched. CDR3 sequence reads: CASSSGTGGDYEQYF. Here the CDR3 DNA reads TGTGCCAGCAGTTCCGGGACAGGGGGTGACTACGAGCAGTACTTC.

This clone was recorded only once. The junction and the germline gene differ at one end; a read error may be behind it. The chain joins TRBV7-7 to TRBJ2-5, with TRBD1 matching 7 bases. The germline V gene encodes CDR1 SSHAT and CDR2 FNYEAQ (reference sequence). The CDR3 has 15 amino acids. The CDR3, as DNA: TGTGCTAGCAGCTTAGGGTGGCACAGGGGAGAGACCCAGTACTTC. Encoded protein: CASSLGWHRGETQYF.

The rearrangement uses TRBV2 and TRBJ2-3; D is perhaps TRBD2 (6 bases). Germline loops: CDR1 SNHLY, CDR2 FYNNEI. The CDR3 extends over 16 amino acids. Deletions cut 4 bases from V and 6 bases from J, with 20 bases between. The CDR3 DNA is TGTGCCAGCAGTGGCGGCGGGATAGGCTTTATGGATACGCAGTATTTT. It is translated as CASSGGGIGFMDTQYF.

In this sample, this clone turned up once. The J gene is TRBJ2-1, the V gene TRBV6-1; 8 positions agree with TRBD2. The CDR3 has 15 residues. Losses at the gene ends were 2 bases for V and 2 bases for J; bases not matched to a gene: 2. Germline V gene data show CDR1 as MNHNS and CDR2 as SASEGT. As DNA, the CDR3 is TGTGCCAGCAGTGAATCGGGAGGGCCCTACAATGAGCAGTTCTTC. Translated, it gives CASSESGGPYNEQFF.

For the CDR3, the DNA is TGTGCCAGCAGCTCAGGACTCTGGAATGAGCAGTTCTTC. Its protein product is CASSSGLWNEQFF. This sequence joins TRBV5-5 and TRBJ2-1, with a tentative D call TRBD2 (5 bases). The CDR3 totals 13 residues. Trimming took off 3 bases at V and 7 bases at J, with 11 bases between the two ends. CDR1 and CDR2 (germline): SGHKS, YYEKEE (reference sequence).

The V gene is TRBV5-1, the J gene TRBJ2-3, with 11 bases that match TRBD1. The V gene end was trimmed by 4 bases and the J gene end by 3 bases; junction bases not matched to a gene: 4. This CDR3 is 15 amino acids long. Germline-derived CDR1 and CDR2 are SGHRS and YFSETQ. The CDR3 is CASSGQGARTDTQYF. DNA for the CDR3: TGCGCCAGCAGCGGACAGGGGGCGCGGACAGATACGCAGTATTTT.

Regarding this clone: One junction end disagrees with the germline gene, perhaps due to a read error. The V gene is TRBV6-1, the J gene TRBJ2-3; no clear D. The CDR3 runs to 14 residues. CDR1 and CDR2 from the germline V gene are MNHNS and SASEGT. CDR3 region: CASSDGQNTYTQYF. CDR3 bases: TGTGCCAGCAGTGATGGGCAGAACACATATACGCAGTATTTT.

This chain uses TRBV10-3 with TRBJ2-5; 8 bases map to TRBD2. Germline lookup yields CDR1 ENHRY and CDR2 SYGVKD. The CDR3 spans 14 residues. The ends lost 5 bases at V and 2 bases at J; junction bases unmatched: 4. The CDR3 reads CAISKTSEQETQYF. For the CDR3, the DNA is TGTGCCATCAGTAAGACTAGCGAGCAAGAGACCCAGTACTTC.

The chain employs TRBV7-9 and TRBJ1-4, with 7 bases fitting TRBD1. V dropped 3 bases and J dropped 6; count of bases not matched to a gene: 4. The CDR3 has 14 residues. Germline V CDR1 and CDR2: SEHNR, FQNEAQ (reference sequence). The CDR3 nucleotides read TGTGCCAGCAGCTTTACGGGGACAGATGAAAAACTGTTTTTT. Protein: CASSFTGTDEKLFF.

The chain links TRBV9 to TRBJ1-1, with 7 bases that match TRBD1. V was clipped by 7 bases and J by 1 base; unmatched bases: 7. Germline V CDR1 and CDR2: SGDLS, YYNGEE. The CDR3 loop spans 14 amino acids. The CDR3 DNA is TGTGCCAGCTGTGAGGGACAGACGAACACTGAAGCTTTCTTT. Its protein is CASCEGQTNTEAFF.

The gene calls are TRBV7-3 and TRBJ2-3; the D is unclear. The CDR3 is made up of 16 amino acids. Per germline, CDR1 SGHTA and CDR2 FQGTGA. With 3 bases removed from V and 0 bases from J, the gap between germline ends came to 13 bases. CDR3 sequence reads: CASSLGPIGSTDTQYF. The CDR3 DNA sequence: TGTGCCAGCAGCTTGGGCCCGATAGGGAGCACAGATACGCAGTATTTT.

The gene calls are TRBV2 and TRBJ2-1; no firm D call. The ends were cut back, 3 bases at V and 5 bases at J, with 11 bases in the middle. The CDR3 loop spans 14 amino acids. In germline, CDR1 is SNHLY, CDR2 FYNNEI. CDR3 sequence reads: CASSDQTGNNEQFF. The CDR3 DNA follows: TGTGCCAGCAGTGACCAGACGGGCAACAATGAGCAGTTCTTC.

The rearrangement joins TRBV2 to TRBJ2-5; 11 bases fit TRBD2. Germline lookup yields CDR1 SNHLY and CDR2 FYNNEI. This CDR3 spans 17 amino acids. The ends lost 5 bases at V and 2 bases at J; junction bases unmatched: 10. The CDR3 reads CASSSLGLAGGQETQYF. CDR3 DNA: TGTGCCAGCAGTTCCTTGGGGCTAGCGGGAGGACAAGAGACCCAGTACTTC. Filled out from reference TRBV2 and TRBJ2-5, the complete variable domain reads EPEVTQTPSHQVTQMGQEVILRCVPISNHLYFYWYRQILGQKVEFLVSFYNNEISEKSEIFDDQFSVERPDGSNFTLKIRSTKLEDSAMYFCASSSLGLAGGQETQYFGPGTRLLVL.

Here the CDR3 DNA reads TGTGCCAGCAGTGGGACCCTCTCCTACGAGCAGTACTTC. Protein: CASSGTLSYEQYF. V usage is TRBV12-3 or TRBV12-4 and J usage is TRBJ2-7; TRBD1 or TRBD2 may be the D gene (5 bases each). CDR3 length equals 13 residues. Between the trimmed V and J ends, which lost 5 bases and 0 bases, there was a span of 8 bases.

This chain joins TRBV7-2 and TRBJ1-2, with D unresolved. V was clipped by 3 bases and J by 3 bases, with 8 bases between them. Germline CDR1 and CDR2: SGHTA and FQGNSA. The CDR3 spans 13 residues. Here the CDR3 reads CASSFRTDYGYTF. Written as DNA, the CDR3 is TGTGCCAGCAGCTTTAGGACGGACTATGGCTACACCTTC.

This chain uses TRBV18 with TRBJ2-7; no clear D. V gave up 3 bases and J gave up 0 bases, with 9 bases separating them. The germline gives CDR1 KGHSH, CDR2 LQKENI. The CDR3 extends over 14 amino acids. In nucleotides, the CDR3 is TGTGCCAGCTCACCGAACGGCTTCTCCTACGAGCAGTACTTC. Protein sequence: CASSPNGFSYEQYF.

This sequence joins TRBV5-1 and TRBJ1-4; 11 bases line up with TRBD1. CDR3 length equals 15 residues. Germline V gene data show CDR1 as SGHRS and CDR2 as YFSETQ. The V gene end was trimmed by 5 bases and the J gene end by 7 bases; junction bases not matched to a gene: 7. CDR3 sequence reads: CASRKTGTGGEKLFF. As DNA, the CDR3 is TGCGCCAGCAGGAAAACCGGGACAGGGGGTGAAAAACTGTTTTTT.

V gene TRBV5-1 combines with J gene TRBJ2-1; 7 positions agree with TRBD1. This CDR3 has 17 residues. CDR1 is SGHRS and CDR2 is YFSETQ in the germline V gene. The trim removed 1 base at V and 3 bases at J, leaving 10 bases unmatched. This CDR3 reads CASSLTLPGQNYNEQFF. The CDR3 DNA reads TGCGCCAGCAGCTTGACACTGCCGGGACAGAACTACAATGAGCAGTTCTTC.

This clone was observed a handful of times. V gene TRBV5-1 combines with J gene TRBJ2-3; D gene ambiguous. Germline-derived CDR1 and CDR2 are SGHRS and YFSETQ. The V gene lost 0 bases and the J gene lost 5 bases, with 7 bases spanning the gap. The CDR3 extends over 13 amino acids. The CDR3 nucleotides are TGCGCCAGCAGCTTGGTGCCTGAAGATACGCAGTATTTT. It encodes CASSLVPEDTQYF.

The chain uses TRBV5-5 and TRBJ1-2; tentatively, D is TRBD1 (6 bases). The V end was cut by 4 bases, the J end by 4 bases, with 14 bases between. Germline CDR1 is SGHKS and CDR2 is YYEKEE (reference sequence). The CDR3 is 14 amino acids. Written as DNA, the CDR3 is TGTGCCAGCAGCGGGGACACGCTCGTCTATGGCTACACCTTC. Translating it yields CASSGDTLVYGYTF. Drawing the rest from reference TRBV5-5 and TRBJ1-2, the complete variable domain is DAGVTQSPTHLIKTRGQQVTLRCSPISGHKSVSWYQQVLGQGPQFIFQYYEKEERGRGNFPDRFSARQFPNYSSELNVNALLLGDSALYLCASSGDTLVYGYTFGSGTRLTVV.

The V and J genes are TRBV5-8 and TRBJ2-5; D perhaps matches TRBD2 (7 bases). Germline values: CDR1 SGHTS, CDR2 YDEGEE. The CDR3 totals 15 residues. The V end lost 8 bases, the J end lost 2 bases, and 19 bases lay between the germline ends. The CDR3 nucleotides are TGTGCCAGGGGAAGGGGGGGAGCCCTACAAGAGACCCAGTACTTC. It is translated as CARGRGGALQETQYF.

The J gene is TRBJ2-2, the V gene TRBV3-1 (or the pseudogene TRBV3-2), with 9 nucleotides matching TRBD2. The CDR3 totals 16 residues. The ends lost 5 bases at V and 5 bases at J; junction bases unmatched: 9. The germline CDR1 and CDR2 sequences are LGHDT and YNNKEL (reference sequence). CDR3 sequence reads: CASSSEREVDTGELFF. The CDR3 nucleotides read TGTGCCAGCAGCTCCGAGCGGGAGGTAGATACCGGGGAGCTGTTTTTT.

The sample holds a few counts of this clone. This chain uses TRBV5-5 with TRBJ2-5; D might be TRBD1 (6 bases). This CDR3 is 16 amino acids long. V lost 1 base and J 6 bases, leaving 19 bases between the germline ends. Per germline, CDR1 SGHKS and CDR2 YYEKEE (reference sequence). CDR3 DNA sequence: TGTGCCAGCAGCTTGAGAGAGTACAGGGATCCCCAGACCCAGTACTTC. This sequence encodes CASSLREYRDPQTQYF.

V gene TRBV5-1 combines with J gene TRBJ2-3; D tentatively fits TRBD1 or TRBD2 (5 bases each). V lost 1 base to trimming and J lost 0 bases, with 12 bases between them. CDR1 SGHRS and CDR2 YFSETQ come from the germline V gene. The CDR3 is 16 residues long. The CDR3 region is CASSLYGAGSTDTQYF. The CDR3 DNA reads TGCGCCAGCAGCTTGTACGGGGCAGGTAGCACAGATACGCAGTATTTT.

This clone came up a few times. The DNA of the CDR3 is TGTGCCAGCGGGGGGAACGTCCTGACTTTC. Its translation is CASGGNVLTF. The chain combines TRBV2 with TRBJ2-6; a possible D gene is TRBD2 (6 bases). V lost 8 bases, J lost 10 bases, and 6 bases lay in between. Germline-derived CDR1 and CDR2 are SNHLY and FYNNEI. The CDR3 is made up of 10 amino acids.

The chain recombines TRBV5-1 with TRBJ1-3; 7 positions agree with TRBD1. Germline V gene sequence: CDR1 SGHRS, CDR2 YFSETQ. Trimming took 0 bases from V and 3 from J; bases not matched to a gene: 6. The CDR3 consists of 16 residues. Here the CDR3 DNA reads TGCGCCAGCAGCTTGGTTACAGGGGTACTTGGAAACACCATATATTTT. The encoded protein is CASSLVTGVLGNTIYF.